A selection of T cell receptor beta chains follows, all from one sample in a study of blood T cell repertoires in COVID-19. Profiling relied on immunoSEQ multiplex PCR, and the TCRdb table lists in-frame clones only, not all of them. The table shows roughly 250,000 clones, with roughly nine tenths occurring only once. The specimen sequenced was peripheral blood. These receptors came from a woman in her twenties or thirties with COVID-19, enrolled during active disease. Each CDR3 is given with its conserved first and last residue.

v_call	j_call	cdr3_aa
TRBV19	TRBJ2-4	CASSFDRGAKNIQYF
TRBV2	TRBJ1-2	CASSPGFSGGYTF
TRBV27	TRBJ1-5	CASRTGGSNQPQHF
TRBV29-1	TRBJ1-4	CSVEIPLAGRGFSGKLFF
TRBV11-2	TRBJ2-2	CASGYPQGAWNTGELFF
TRBV3-1/TRBV3-2	TRBJ1-6	CASSRGKTEVVSPLHF
TRBV2	TRBJ2-7	CASSALYEQYF
TRBV6-5	TRBJ2-7	CASGRRDSSYEQYF
TRBV28	TRBJ1-6	CASSLSPRGYSPLHF
TRBV3-1/TRBV3-2	TRBJ1-1	CASSQVRQGRRNTEAFF
TRBV18	TRBJ1-1	CASSPRQGEAFF
TRBV5-1	TRBJ1-6	CASSWSRGGYNSPLHF
TRBV6-5	TRBJ2-1	CASSYRPGVKQFF
TRBV28	TRBJ2-7	CASSLMSSYEQYF
TRBV18	TRBJ2-7	CASSRDSIYEQYF
TRBV4-2	TRBJ1-1	CASSQDTPGQGAFF
TRBV3-1/TRBV3-2	TRBJ2-3	CASSQVATDTQYF
TRBV7-8	TRBJ1-1	CASSLGQVMNTEAFF
TRBV5-4	TRBJ2-2	CASSSGTSGYTGELFF
TRBV3-1/TRBV3-2	TRBJ1-5	CASSRTGGQQPQHF
TRBV6-5	TRBJ1-5	CASSTTGGGQPQHF
TRBV6-5	TRBJ2-1	CANSNPGEQFF
TRBV13	TRBJ2-3	CASSSASGGAPDTQYF
TRBV6-5	TRBJ1-2	CASRRTGHGYTF
TRBV19	TRBJ2-2	CASIPTGGPLTGELFF
TRBV9	TRBJ2-2	CASSPFRGVNTGELFF
TRBV2	TRBJ1-2	CASIRTGNYGYTF
TRBV28	TRBJ2-1	CASSDSLTYNEQFF
TRBV9	TRBJ2-5	CASSGVLQETQYF
TRBV11-3	TRBJ1-1	CASSRTVRAEAFF
TRBV4-2	TRBJ2-7	CASSQGGQPGHYEQYF
TRBV29-1	TRBJ2-7	CSARDSSYEQYF
TRBV6-1	TRBJ2-7	CASSEATQGSAYYEQYF
TRBV23-1	TRBJ1-1	CASRPPRHHGEAFF
TRBV27	TRBJ1-1	CASSNPRDFEAFF
TRBV30	TRBJ1-4	CAWSWDSWNEKLFF
TRBV5-1	TRBJ2-2	CASTFSGPTGELFF
TRBV27	TRBJ1-1	CASTIHYTGAGTEAFF
TRBV28	TRBJ2-7	CASSTPGLAIPSYEQYF
TRBV5-1	TRBJ2-7	CASSTGTGGLYEQYF
TRBV19	TRBJ1-2	CASRYPGVNYGYTF
TRBV4-2	TRBJ2-2	CASSQEGALRGELFF
TRBV6-1	TRBJ2-3	CASSDQAGGPDTQYF
TRBV20-1	TRBJ2-4	CSASRSGGAKNIQYF
TRBV25-1	TRBJ2-2	CASSPSGGLVAGELFF
TRBV27	TRBJ1-5	CASSRRGDQPQHF